These 24 T cell receptor beta chains were all obtained from the same sample, sequenced in a study of shared clonotypes between healthy human individuals. Naive CD8 cells lacked CD45RO and underwent positive selection for CCR7, leaving out terminally differentiated effector memory CD45RA+ cells. Libraries were prepared by immunoSEQ multiplex PCR; TCRdb keeps only in-frame clonotypes and omits some of them. The sample holds more than 2 million clones, about 95% seen once. The specimen sequenced was naive CD8+ T cells sorted from blood. Receptors were obtained from a man between 18 and 35 years old in good health.

Note on this clone: Other DNA sequences in this specimen translate into the identical CDR3. The rearrangement links TRBV29-1 to TRBJ1-2, with a tentative D call TRBD1 (6 bases). V was trimmed by 6 bases and J by 0 bases, leaving 8 bases between them. Germline V CDR1 and CDR2: SQVTM, ANQGSEA. The CDR3 runs 12 residues. The CDR3 coding sequence is TGCAGCGTCAGGGGAGCTAACTATGGCTACACCTTC. Encoded protein: CSVRGANYGYTF.

On this clone itself: Other DNA sequences in this sample translate to the same CDR3. The rearrangement joins TRBV5-4 to TRBJ2-5, with unresolved D. The ends were cut back, 0 bases at V and 2 bases at J, with 5 bases in the middle. Germline CDR1 and CDR2: SGHNT and YYREEE (reference sequence). The CDR3 contains 13 residues. CDR3 amino acids: CASSLGPQETQYF. CDR3 sequence (DNA): TGTGCCAGCAGCTTGGGGCCACAAGAGACCCAGTACTTC.

Turning to this clone: A junction boundary mismatches the germline segment, possibly from a read error. The chain has TRBV13 and TRBJ2-3; possibly TRBD1 for D (6 bases). The CDR3 length is 15 residues. The germline gives CDR1 PRHDT, CDR2 FYEKMQ (reference sequence). This chain's CDR3 is CASTLGGSGTDTQYF. The DNA for the CDR3 is TGTGCCAGCACCTTAGGGGGTAGCGGCACAGATACGCAGTATTTT.

Details on this clone: Within the sample, other DNA sequences also encode this same CDR3. The rearrangement links TRBV27 to TRBJ1-1, with TRBD1 as a possible D gene (6 bases). Between the trimmed V and J ends, which lost 2 bases and 5 bases, there was a span of 9 bases. This CDR3 is built from 13 residues. CDR1 MNHEY and CDR2 SMNVEV come from the germline V gene (reference sequence). Written as DNA, the CDR3 is TGTGCCAGCAGTTTAGAGACAGGAACTGAAGCTTTCTTT. Translated, it gives CASSLETGTEAFF.

The sample holds one count of this clone. The chain joins TRBV6-5 to TRBJ2-5; perhaps TRBD1 as D (6 bases). This CDR3 is 15 amino acids long. Germline V gene sequence: CDR1 MNHEY, CDR2 SVGAGI. Deletions cut 2 bases from V and 4 bases from J, with 14 bases between. The CDR3 region is CASSYQLQGGETQYF. The CDR3 region has the DNA TGTGCCAGCAGTTACCAACTACAGGGTGGAGAGACCCAGTACTTC.

This chain links TRBV6-6 with TRBJ1-3, with unresolved D. The germline CDR1 and CDR2 sequences are MNHNY and SVGAGI (reference sequence). V was pared by 0 bases and J by 2 bases, with 11 bases between. CDR3 size: 16 residues. CDR3 protein: CASSYSHPSTGNTIYF. The CDR3, as DNA: TGTGCCAGCAGTTACTCGCATCCGTCAACTGGAAACACCATATATTTT.

V and J are TRBV5-6 and TRBJ2-3; D remains unclear. Germline V lookup: CDR1 SGHDT, CDR2 YYEEEE. The CDR3 covers 13 residues. V was shortened by 3 bases and J by 3 bases, with 8 bases between the two germline ends. The DNA of the CDR3 is TGTGCCAGCAGCTCGAGCCTAACAGATACGCAGTATTTT. The encoded protein is CASSSSLTDTQYF.

The chain uses TRBV6-5 and TRBJ1-5; D gene unclear. From germline, CDR1 is MNHEY and CDR2 SVGAGI. The V end lost 5 bases, the J end lost 7 bases, and 12 bases lay between the germline ends. This CDR3 contains 13 residues. This CDR3 reads CASSPDPGQPQHF. The CDR3 DNA reads as TGTGCCAGCAGTCCCGATCCTGGACAGCCCCAGCATTTT.

The chain couples TRBV10-2 to TRBJ2-7; tentatively, D is TRBD2 (6 bases). The V gene's germline CDR1 is WSHSY and CDR2 SAAADI. V lost 0 bases and J 1 base, leaving 13 bases between the germline ends. The length of the CDR3 is 16 residues. The CDR3 nucleotides are TGCGCCAGCAGTGAGTCGATCCCCGGGGGATCCTACGAGCAGTACTTC. Protein sequence: CASSESIPGGSYEQYF.

This clone was counted between two and nine times. The chain recombines TRBV6-1 with TRBJ1-2, with TRBD1 identical over 11 bases. After removal of 4 bases from V and 6 bases from J, the junction contained 19 bases not matched to a gene. The CDR3 covers 19 residues. Per germline, CDR1 MNHNS and CDR2 SASEGT. The chain's CDR3 is CASSVMGTGTGGLVHGYTF. Here the CDR3 DNA reads TGTGCCAGCAGTGTAATGGGCACCGGGACAGGGGGTCTAGTTCATGGCTACACCTTC.

The chain employs TRBV4-1 and TRBJ2-1, with 9 bases identical to TRBD2. Losses at the gene ends were 1 base for V and 2 bases for J; bases not matched to a gene: 3. The CDR3 extends over 16 amino acids. CDR1 and CDR2 from the germline V gene are MGHRA and YSYEKL. CDR3 sequence: CASSQVLAGTYNEQFF. CDR3 in DNA: TGCGCCAGCAGCCAAGTTCTAGCGGGGACCTACAATGAGCAGTTCTTC.

The rearrangement uses TRBV18 and TRBJ1-2; possible D gene TRBD1, 5 bases. The germline CDR1 and CDR2 sequences are KGHSH and LQKENI. Trimming took 3 bases from V and 4 from J, leaving 18 bases between them. The CDR3 is made up of 16 amino acids. The CDR3 sequence: CASSPLTEESLYGYTF. The CDR3 coding sequence is TGTGCCAGCTCACCCCTGACAGAAGAATCCCTCTATGGCTACACCTTC.

The chain couples TRBV27 to TRBJ1-2; 8 positions match TRBD1. Germline V gives CDR1 MNHEY, CDR2 SMNVEV (reference sequence). The CDR3 runs 13 residues. J lost 7 bases, V lost 2 bases, and 3 bases had no gene match. This CDR3 is CASSLGTGTGYTF. The CDR3 DNA is TGTGCCAGCAGTTTAGGGACAGGAACTGGCTACACCTTC.

The chain has TRBV29-1 and TRBJ2-3; tentatively, D is TRBD1 (6 bases). CDR1 is SQVTM and CDR2 is ANQGSEA in the germline V gene. The CDR3 is 13 residues long. V lost 4 bases, J lost 3 bases, and 11 bases lay in between. The CDR3 region is CSVGPQGTDTQYF. CDR3 DNA sequence: TGCAGCGTTGGACCCCAGGGGACAGATACGCAGTATTTT.

This chain uses TRBV30 with TRBJ2-7; TRBD1 might be the D (6 bases). Germline-derived CDR1 and CDR2 are GTSNPN and SVGIG (reference sequence). This CDR3 is 14 amino acids long. V lost 4 bases, J lost 2 bases, and 15 bases lay in between. As DNA, the CDR3 is TGTGCCTGGATGAAAGGACAGCTCCCCTACGAGCAGTACTTC. Protein: CAWMKGQLPYEQYF.

The chain couples TRBV4-1 to TRBJ2-7; D not certain. This CDR3 spans 13 amino acids. The V gene's germline CDR1 is MGHRA and CDR2 YSYEKL. Trimming took off 0 bases at V and 5 bases at J, with 8 bases between the two ends. The CDR3 coding sequence is TGCGCCAGCAGCCAAGATGGGGAAGACGAGCAGTACTTC. It yields the protein CASSQDGEDEQYF.

The chain couples TRBV2 to TRBJ1-2; tentatively, D is TRBD1 (5 bases). V was trimmed by 4 bases and J by 2 bases, leaving 17 bases between them. This CDR3 is built from 16 residues. Germline V lookup: CDR1 SNHLY, CDR2 FYNNEI. CDR3 amino acids: CASSGGPYRDNYGYTF. The CDR3 DNA sequence: TGTGCCAGCAGTGGGGGCCCATACCGGGACAACTATGGCTACACCTTC.

The V gene is TRBV6-5, the J gene TRBJ2-5; 7 nucleotides line up with TRBD1. The germline V gene encodes CDR1 MNHEY and CDR2 SVGAGI. The CDR3 is 13 residues long. The ends lost 6 bases at V and 3 bases at J; junction bases unmatched: 4. The CDR3 region is CASRGQLEETQYF. The CDR3 region has the DNA TGTGCCAGCAGGGGACAGCTTGAAGAGACCCAGTACTTC.

The chain carries TRBV6-5 and TRBJ1-1, with D possibly being TRBD1 (5 bases). CDR1 MNHEY and CDR2 SVGAGI come from the germline V gene. This CDR3 is 13 amino acids long. The ends were cut back, 6 bases at V and 6 bases at J, with 14 bases in the middle. CDR3: CASRTGTAPEAFF. The CDR3 DNA sequence: TGTGCCAGCAGAACCGGGACCGCCCCTGAAGCTTTCTTT.

The CDR3 loop is CASSTSRVAVTEAFF. CDR3 coding DNA: TGCGCCAGCAGCACCTCCCGAGTGGCGGTAACTGAAGCTTTCTTT. The rearrangement uses TRBV5-1 and TRBJ1-1, with unresolved D. The length of the CDR3 is 15 residues. The germline gives CDR1 SGHRS, CDR2 YFSETQ. Deletions cut 4 bases from V and 5 bases from J, with 18 bases between.

The chain combines TRBV9 with TRBJ2-7, with D perhaps TRBD1 (6 bases). Germline-derived CDR1 and CDR2 are SGDLS and YYNGEE. The CDR3 totals 16 residues. Trimming pared 4 bases from V and 2 bases from J, leaving 19 bases between. The CDR3 DNA reads TGTGCCAGCAGCCCCGAGGGGGTAGCAATCCCCTACGAGCAGTACTTC. As protein: CASSPEGVAIPYEQYF. The entire variable domain, with the rest obtained from reference TRBV9 and TRBJ2-7, is as follows: DSGVTQTPKHLITATGQRVTLRCSPRSGDLSVYWYQQSLDQGLQFLIQYYNGEERAKGNILERFSAQQFPDLHSELNLSSLELGDSALYFCASSPEGVAIPYEQYFGPGTRLTVT.

Concerning this clone: Different DNA sequences within this sample yield the same CDR3. The V gene is TRBV11-2, the J gene TRBJ2-7; D ambiguous. CDR1 and CDR2 from the germline V gene are SGHAT and FQNNGV. The CDR3 spans 13 residues. V shed 0 bases and J shed 3 bases, with 6 bases lying between them. The CDR3: CASSLDSDYEQYF. CDR3 bases: TGTGCCAGCAGCTTAGATTCGGACTACGAGCAGTACTTC.

This rearrangement joins TRBV13 to TRBJ2-7; 7 bases line up with TRBD2. The CDR3 spans 15 residues. V dropped 6 bases and J dropped 0; count of bases not matched to a gene: 8. Per the germline V gene, CDR1 is PRHDT and CDR2 is FYEKMQ (reference sequence). CDR3 sequence (DNA): TGTGCCAGCAGTGGATCTAGCGGACCCTCCTACGAGCAGTACTTC. This encodes CASSGSSGPSYEQYF.

This chain joins TRBV7-9 and TRBJ2-3; 8 bases agree with TRBD2. After removal of 1 base from V and 4 bases from J, the junction contained 7 bases not matched to a gene. CDR1 is SEHNR and CDR2 is FQNEAQ in the germline V gene (reference sequence). The CDR3 is made up of 16 amino acids. This CDR3 is CASSLVGLVAPDTQYF. The CDR3 DNA reads TGTGCCAGCAGCTTAGTGGGACTAGTGGCCCCAGATACGCAGTATTTT.